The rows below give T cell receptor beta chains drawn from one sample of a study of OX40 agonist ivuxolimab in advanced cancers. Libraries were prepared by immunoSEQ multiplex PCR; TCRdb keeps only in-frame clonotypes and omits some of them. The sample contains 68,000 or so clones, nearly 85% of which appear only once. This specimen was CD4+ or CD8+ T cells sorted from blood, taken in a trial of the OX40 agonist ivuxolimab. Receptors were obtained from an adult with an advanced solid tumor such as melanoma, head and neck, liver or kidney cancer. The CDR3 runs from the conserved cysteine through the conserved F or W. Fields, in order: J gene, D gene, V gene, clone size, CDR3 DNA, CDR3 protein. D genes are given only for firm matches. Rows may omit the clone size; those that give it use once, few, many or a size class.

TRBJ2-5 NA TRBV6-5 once TGTGCCAGCAGTTACGGGGGCAGGCAAGAGACCCAGTACTTC CASSYGGRQETQYF
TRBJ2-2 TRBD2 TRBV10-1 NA TGCGCCAGCAGTGAGTCTCGGCTAGCGGGGGGCGCGAACACCGGGGAGCTGTTTTTT CASSESRLAGGANTGELFF
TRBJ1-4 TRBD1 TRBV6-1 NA TGTGCCAGCAGTTCACGACAGGGATTAGAAAAACTGTTTTTT CASSSRQGLEKLFF
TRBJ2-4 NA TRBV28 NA TGTGCCAGCTCGGCGGACGTAGCCAAAAACATTCAGTACTTC CASSADVAKNIQYF
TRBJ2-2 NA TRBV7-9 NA TGTGCCAGCAGCTGGGGAAGCACCGGGGAGCTGTTTTTT CASSWGSTGELFF
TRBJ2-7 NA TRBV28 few TGTGCCTCACAGGGGGGGGGCTACGAGCAGTACTTC CASQGGGYEQYF
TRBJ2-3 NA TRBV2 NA TGTGCCAGCAGAGGGGGGGACTACACAGATACGCAGTATTTT CASRGGDYTDTQYF
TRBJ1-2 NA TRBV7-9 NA TGTGCTACGGGCCAGACTGATGTCTATGGCTACACCTTC CATGQTDVYGYTF
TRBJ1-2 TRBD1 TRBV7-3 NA TGTGCCAGCAGCTCCACGACAGGGCCCCATTATGGCTACACCTTC CASSSTTGPHYGYTF
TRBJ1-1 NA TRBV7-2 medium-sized TGTGCCAGCAGCCTTACAGGGATTGAAGCTTTCTTT CASSLTGIEAFF
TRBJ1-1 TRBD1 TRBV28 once TGTGCCAGCAGGCACAGGACAGGGGATGTAGCTTTCTTT CASRHRTGDVAFF
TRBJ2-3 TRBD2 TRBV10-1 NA TGCGCCAGCAGTGAAGCGGGGGACCCCACAGATACGCAGTATTTT CASSEAGDPTDTQYF
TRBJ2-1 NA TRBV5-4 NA TGTGCCAGCAGCTACGCCCCGGGAGTGGGCAACAATGAGCAGTTCTTC CASSYAPGVGNNEQFF
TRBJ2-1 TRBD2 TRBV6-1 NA TGTGCCACCAAGTTAGCGGGGTCCTACAATGAGCAGTTCTTC CATKLAGSYNEQFF
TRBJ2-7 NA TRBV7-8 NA TGTGCCAGCAGCCCAGGATCCACCGGTGTGATCTCCTACGAGCAGTACTTC CASSPGSTGVISYEQYF
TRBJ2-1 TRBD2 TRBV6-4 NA TGTGCCAGCAGTGACTCGGCGGGGGGGAGAAATGAGCAGTTCTTC CASSDSAGGRNEQFF
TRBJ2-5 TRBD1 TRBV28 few TGTGCCAGCAGTTCTTGGACAGGGAAGGCCCAGTACTTC CASSSWTGKAQYF
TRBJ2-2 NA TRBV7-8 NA TGTGCCAGCAGCTCCCACTCTTCCGCGAACACCGGGGAGCTGTTTTTT CASSSHSSANTGELFF
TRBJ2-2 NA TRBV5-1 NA TGCGCCAGCAGCTTGTCCCCAGAGAACACCGGGGAGCTGTTTTTT CASSLSPENTGELFF
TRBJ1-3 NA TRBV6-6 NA TGTGCCAGCAGTGATCAGGGTAGTGGAAACACCATATATTTT CASSDQGSGNTIYF
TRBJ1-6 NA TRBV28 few TGTGCCAGCACTAGCAGGGAAGGCTCACCCCTCCACTTT CASTSREGSPLHF
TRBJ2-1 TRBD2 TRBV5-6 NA TGTGCCAGCAGCTTGCCTCCGACTAGCGGGAGGCTCTCCTACAATGAGCAGTTCTTC CASSLPPTSGRLSYNEQFF
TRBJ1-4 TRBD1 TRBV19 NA TGTGCCAGTAGTATTCGACAGGGGTCTAATGAAAAACTGTTTTTT CASSIRQGSNEKLFF